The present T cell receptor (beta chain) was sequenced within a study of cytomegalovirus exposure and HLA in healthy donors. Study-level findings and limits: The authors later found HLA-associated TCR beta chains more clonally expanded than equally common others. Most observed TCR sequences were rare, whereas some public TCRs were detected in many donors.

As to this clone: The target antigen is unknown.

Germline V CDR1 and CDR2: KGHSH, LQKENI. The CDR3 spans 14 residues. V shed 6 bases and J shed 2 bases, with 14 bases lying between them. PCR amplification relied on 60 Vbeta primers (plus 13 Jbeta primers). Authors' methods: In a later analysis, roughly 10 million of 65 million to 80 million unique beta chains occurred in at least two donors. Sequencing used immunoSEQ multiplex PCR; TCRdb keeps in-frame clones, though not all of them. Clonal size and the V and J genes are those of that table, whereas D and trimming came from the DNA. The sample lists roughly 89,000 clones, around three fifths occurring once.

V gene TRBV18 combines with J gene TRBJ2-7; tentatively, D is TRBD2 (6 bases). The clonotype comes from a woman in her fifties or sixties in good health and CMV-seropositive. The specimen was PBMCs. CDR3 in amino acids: CASSSGGGAYEQYF. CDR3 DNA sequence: TGTGCCAGCTCCTCGGGTGGAGGGGCCTACGAGCAGTACTTC.